The rows below give T cell receptor beta chains drawn from one sample of a study of blood T cell repertoires in COVID-19. TCRdb's copy holds only in-frame clones and misses some; the assay was immunoSEQ multiplex PCR. The table lists around 130,000 clones, about 88% of them singletons, with 2% to 2.5% in the top ten. Sequencing was performed on PBMCs or T cells enriched from blood (not recorded which). The receptors here all came from a man between 40 and 49 years old with acute COVID-19. Both conserved end residues are part of each CDR3. D genes are given only for firm matches. Clone sizes are given selectively: once, few, many, or a class where the clone is expanded.

D gene: TRBD2
V gene: TRBV20-1
clone size: -
J gene: TRBJ2-1
CDR3 DNA: TGCAGTGCTAATGACCGCGGGAGGGATTCCTACAATGAGCAGTTCTTC
CDR3 protein: CSANDRGRDSYNEQFF

D gene: TRBD1
V gene: TRBV19
clone size: few
J gene: TRBJ2-5
CDR3 DNA: TGTGCCAGCAGTATATACCCCGACGTACAGGGGGTACAAGAGACCCAGTACTTC
CDR3 protein: CASSIYPDVQGVQETQYF

D gene: TRBD2
V gene: TRBV9
clone size: -
J gene: TRBJ2-5
CDR3 DNA: TGTGCCAGCAGCGAGCGGACTAGCGGGGCGACCCAGTACTTC
CDR3 protein: CASSERTSGATQYF

D gene: TRBD2
V gene: TRBV3-1/TRBV3-2
clone size: -
J gene: TRBJ2-7
CDR3 DNA: TGTGCCAGCAGCCAAGATGCTAGCGGTGCCTACGAGCAGTACTTC
CDR3 protein: CASSQDASGAYEQYF

D gene: TRBD1
V gene: TRBV7-9
clone size: -
J gene: TRBJ1-4
CDR3 DNA: TGTGCCAGCAGCGCATCGCTGGGACAGGGGACTGAAAAACTGTTTTTT
CDR3 protein: CASSASLGQGTEKLFF

D gene: TRBD2
V gene: TRBV19
clone size: -
J gene: TRBJ2-1
CDR3 DNA: TGTGCCAGTACGGCGGCGGGGGGCTCCTACAATGAGCAGTTCTTC
CDR3 protein: CASTAAGGSYNEQFF

D gene: -
V gene: TRBV18
clone size: -
J gene: TRBJ2-1
CDR3 DNA: TGTGCCAGCTCACCGGGGCATATTTCCTACAATGAGCAGTTCTTC
CDR3 protein: CASSPGHISYNEQFF

D gene: -
V gene: TRBV5-1
clone size: once
J gene: TRBJ1-2
CDR3 DNA: TGCGCCAGCAGCTTACCACAGGGAAACTATGGCTACACCTTC
CDR3 protein: CASSLPQGNYGYTF

D gene: -
V gene: TRBV18
clone size: -
J gene: TRBJ2-3
CDR3 DNA: TGTGCCAGCTCACCCCCGAGCACAGATACGCAGTATTTT
CDR3 protein: CASSPPSTDTQYF

D gene: -
V gene: TRBV2
clone size: -
J gene: TRBJ1-1
CDR3 DNA: TGTGCCAGCAGCCCTACGGACAGACTCCTGGCTTTCTTT
CDR3 protein: CASSPTDRLLAFF

D gene: -
V gene: TRBV18
clone size: -
J gene: TRBJ1-4
CDR3 DNA: TGTGCCAGCTCACCAAGAACAGCAACTAATGAAAAACTGTTTTTT
CDR3 protein: CASSPRTATNEKLFF

D gene: TRBD1
V gene: TRBV10-2
clone size: -
J gene: TRBJ2-7
CDR3 DNA: TGCGCCAGCACCCCCGGAGGGACAGGGTTCCCCTTCTCCTACGAGCAGTACTTC
CDR3 protein: CASTPGGTGFPFSYEQYF

D gene: -
V gene: TRBV6-5
clone size: once
J gene: TRBJ1-5
CDR3 DNA: TGTGCCAGCAGTACCAACAGGGAGGGGCAGCCCCAGCATTTT
CDR3 protein: CASSTNREGQPQHF

D gene: -
V gene: TRBV6-5
clone size: -
J gene: TRBJ2-1
CDR3 DNA: TGTGCCAGCAGTTTAGAGCTGGGGGCGCAGTTCTTC
CDR3 protein: CASSLELGAQFF

D gene: -
V gene: TRBV18
clone size: few
J gene: TRBJ1-1
CDR3 DNA: TGTGCCAGCTCACCGGGGGGGATGAACACTGAAGCTTTCTTT
CDR3 protein: CASSPGGMNTEAFF

D gene: -
V gene: TRBV7-9
clone size: -
J gene: TRBJ1-1
CDR3 DNA: TGTGCCAGCAGCTCAATCAGGGGATCGCTGAACACTGAAGCTTTCTTT
CDR3 protein: CASSSIRGSLNTEAFF

D gene: -
V gene: TRBV3-1/TRBV3-2
clone size: -
J gene: TRBJ1-3
CDR3 DNA: TGTGCCAGCTGGGCGGGAGGGGTCTCTGGAAACACCATATATTTT
CDR3 protein: CASWAGGVSGNTIYF

D gene: TRBD1
V gene: TRBV5-1
clone size: -
J gene: TRBJ1-3
CDR3 DNA: TGCGCCAGCAGCATCACAGGGGACCCCTCTGGAAACACCATATATTTT
CDR3 protein: CASSITGDPSGNTIYF

D gene: TRBD1
V gene: TRBV10-2
clone size: -
J gene: TRBJ1-1
CDR3 DNA: TGCGCCAGCAGTGACCCGGGACAGGGTTCCACTGAAGCTTTCTTT
CDR3 protein: CASSDPGQGSTEAFF

D gene: TRBD1
V gene: TRBV29-1
clone size: few
J gene: TRBJ1-4
CDR3 DNA: TGCAGCGTTAAGGAAGGGACAGGAGGCTATAATGAAAAACTGTTTTTT
CDR3 protein: CSVKEGTGGYNEKLFF

D gene: TRBD1
V gene: TRBV5-1
clone size: -
J gene: TRBJ1-3
CDR3 DNA: TGCGCCAGCAGCTTGGATTGGACAGGGGGAGCTGCTGGAAACACCATATATTTT
CDR3 protein: CASSLDWTGGAAGNTIYF

D gene: -
V gene: TRBV9
clone size: -
J gene: TRBJ2-1
CDR3 DNA: TGTGCCAGCAGCCCTATAACCCATGGCTCCTACAATGAGCAGTTCTTC
CDR3 protein: CASSPITHGSYNEQFF

D gene: -
V gene: TRBV3-1/TRBV3-2
clone size: -
J gene: TRBJ1-2
CDR3 DNA: TGTGCCAGTGCGGCATCAGGTGGAGGGGTCTATGGCTACACCTTC
CDR3 protein: CASAASGGGVYGYTF

D gene: TRBD2
V gene: TRBV6-1
clone size: -
J gene: TRBJ2-2
CDR3 DNA: TGTGCCAGCAGTGAACGAAACGGGGGGGCCGACACCGGGGAGCTGTTTTTT
CDR3 protein: CASSERNGGADTGELFF

D gene: TRBD2
V gene: TRBV28
clone size: -
J gene: TRBJ2-3
CDR3 DNA: TGTGCCAGCACCGACCCGGGACTAGCGGGAGTAGGAGATACGCAGTATTTT
CDR3 protein: CASTDPGLAGVGDTQYF

D gene: -
V gene: TRBV12-3/TRBV12-4
clone size: -
J gene: TRBJ2-5
CDR3 DNA: TGTGCCAGCAGTCCCCAGGGAGAGACCCAGTACTTC
CDR3 protein: CASSPQGETQYF

D gene: -
V gene: TRBV5-1
clone size: few
J gene: TRBJ1-1
CDR3 DNA: TGCGCCAGCAGCTTAGGAGAGGACACTGAAGCTTTCTTT
CDR3 protein: CASSLGEDTEAFF